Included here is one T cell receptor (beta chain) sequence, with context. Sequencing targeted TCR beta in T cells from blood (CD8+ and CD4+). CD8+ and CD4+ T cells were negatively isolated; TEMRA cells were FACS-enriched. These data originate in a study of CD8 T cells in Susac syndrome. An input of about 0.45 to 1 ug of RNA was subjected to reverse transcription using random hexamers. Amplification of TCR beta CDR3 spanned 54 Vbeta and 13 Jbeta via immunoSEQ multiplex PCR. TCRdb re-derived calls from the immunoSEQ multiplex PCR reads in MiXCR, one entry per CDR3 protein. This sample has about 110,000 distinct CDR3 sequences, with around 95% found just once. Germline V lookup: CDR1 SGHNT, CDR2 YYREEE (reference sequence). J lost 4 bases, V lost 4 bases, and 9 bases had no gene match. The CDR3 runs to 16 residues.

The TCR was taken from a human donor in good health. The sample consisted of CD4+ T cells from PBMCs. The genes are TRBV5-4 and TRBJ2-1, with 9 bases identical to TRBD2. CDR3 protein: CASSRPGLAVYNEQFF. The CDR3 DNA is TGTGCCAGCAGCCGCCCGGGACTAGCAGTATACAATGAGCAGTTCTTC.